These 31 T cell receptor beta chains share one sample of origin, sequenced in a study of OX40 agonist ivuxolimab in advanced cancers. Some clones are missing from TCRdb's copy, which holds only in-frame ones; the method was immunoSEQ multiplex PCR. The sample carries 90,000 to 100,000 clones, approximately 90% recorded once. The sequencing here drew on CD4+ or CD8+ T cells sorted from blood, taken in a trial of the OX40 agonist ivuxolimab. Every receptor here comes from an adult with an advanced solid tumor such as melanoma, head and neck, liver or kidney cancer.

This chain connects TRBV11-3 to TRBJ2-1; 8 bases line up with TRBD2. J lost 9 bases, V lost 4 bases, and 11 bases had no gene match. Germline V gene data show CDR1 as SGHNT and CDR2 as YENEEA. This CDR3 spans 15 amino acids. The chain's CDR3 is CASSYIAGPGGEQFF. In DNA, the CDR3 is TGTGCCAGCAGCTACATAGCGGGGCCGGGGGGTGAGCAGTTCTTC.

This sequence joins TRBV6-1 and TRBJ2-7; D not resolved. The CDR3 is 15 amino acids. The V end lost 5 bases, the J end lost 2 bases, and 16 bases lay between the germline ends. Germline V gene sequence: CDR1 MNHNS, CDR2 SASEGT. The CDR3 region is CASSLPWVSTYEQYF. In DNA, the CDR3 is TGTGCCAGCAGTCTCCCGTGGGTTTCAACCTACGAGCAGTACTTC.

The V and J genes are TRBV6-1 and TRBJ1-3, with D maybe TRBD1 (5 bases). The CDR3 has 11 residues. V shed 6 bases and J shed 8 bases, with 8 bases lying between them. Germline CDR1 and CDR2: MNHNS and SASEGT. CDR3 DNA: TGTGCCAGCAGCAGGGAATACACCATATATTTT. It is translated as CASSREYTIYF.

DNA for the CDR3: TGTGCCATCAGTGTAGGGGGCTCTGGGGCCAACGTCCTGACTTTC. Its translation: CAISVGGSGANVLTF. The V gene is TRBV10-3, the J gene TRBJ2-6, with D perhaps matching TRBD1 (6 bases). CDR3 length equals 15 residues. Germline CDR1 and CDR2: ENHRY and SYGVKD. V lost 4 bases and J lost 0, with 7 bases in between.

V gene TRBV28 combines with J gene TRBJ1-3; 8 nucleotides align to TRBD1. The trim removed 3 bases at V and 0 bases at J, leaving 4 bases unmatched. The CDR3 loop spans 16 amino acids. The germline CDR1 and CDR2 sequences are MDHEN and SYDVKM. CDR3 DNA sequence: TGTGCCAGCAGTTTGTCAGGGGGCAGCTCTGGAAACACCATATATTTT. Amino acid sequence: CASSLSGGSSGNTIYF.

The chain links TRBV7-8 to TRBJ1-1; 7 nucleotides line up with TRBD1. Germline loops: CDR1 SGHVS, CDR2 FQNEAQ. V lost 5 bases to trimming and J lost 6 bases; unmatched junction nucleotides: 15. The CDR3 is 16 amino acids. The CDR3, as DNA: TGTGCCAGCAGCCGACGGGACAGCGTTGGGGTCTCTGAAGCTTTCTTT. This encodes CASSRRDSVGVSEAFF.

The chain has TRBV4-3 and TRBJ2-5, with D possibly matching TRBD1 (7 bases). Germline CDR1 is LGHNA and CDR2 is YSLEER. With 6 bases removed from V and 5 bases from J, the gap between germline ends came to 19 bases. The CDR3 has 15 residues. The CDR3 loop is CASSRSGGLWETQYF. Written as DNA, the CDR3 is TGCGCCAGCAGTCGCTCAGGGGGACTTTGGGAGACCCAGTACTTC.

This chain connects TRBV19 to TRBJ1-5, with D tentatively TRBD1 (5 bases). Germline CDR1 is LNHDA and CDR2 is SQIVND (reference sequence). The V end lost 1 base, the J end lost 3 bases, and 10 bases lay between the germline ends. This CDR3 has 15 amino acids. The CDR3: CASSIGDGLNQPQHF. CDR3 nucleotides: TGTGCCAGTAGTATAGGGGACGGCCTCAATCAGCCCCAGCATTTT.

The chain carries TRBV7-2 and TRBJ2-4, with 12 positions matching TRBD1. V was pared by 5 bases and J by 0 bases, with 11 bases of the junction left unmatched. CDR3 size: 19 residues. In germline, CDR1 is SGHTA, CDR2 FQGNSA. Written as DNA, the CDR3 is TGTGCCAGCAGCACCCGTCCCGGGACAGGGGGCATAGCCAAAAACATTCAGTACTTC. Translated: CASSTRPGTGGIAKNIQYF.

The genes are TRBV5-5 and TRBJ1-5; the match to TRBD1 covers 10 bases. The trim removed 4 bases at V and 5 bases at J, leaving 6 bases unmatched. The germline V gene encodes CDR1 SGHKS and CDR2 YYEKEE (reference sequence). This CDR3 contains 15 residues. Here the CDR3 reads CASSLAGTGDQPQHF. For the CDR3, the DNA is TGTGCCAGCAGCCTCGCCGGGACAGGGGATCAGCCCCAGCATTTT.

This chain uses TRBV7-8 with TRBJ2-5, with TRBD2 matching 9 bases. The CDR3 runs to 16 residues. Per germline, CDR1 SGHVS and CDR2 FQNEAQ. The V segment lost 5 bases and the J segment 1 base; nucleotides outside the gene matches: 8. The DNA for the CDR3 is TGTGCCAGCAGCCGGAATAGCGGGAGTGGCCAAGAGACCCAGTACTTC. Residues: CASSRNSGSGQETQYF.

This clone was seen a handful of times. The chain links TRBV6-6 to TRBJ1-4; D is perhaps TRBD1 (5 bases). Germline V gives CDR1 MNHNY, CDR2 SVGAGI (reference sequence). The CDR3 is 13 residues long. Deletions cut 5 bases from V and 3 bases from J, with 7 bases between. CDR3 DNA: TGTGCCAGCAGTCAGGGATCTAATGAAAAACTGTTTTTT. The encoded protein is CASSQGSNEKLFF.

The J gene is TRBJ1-2, the V gene TRBV28, with D possibly TRBD1 on 6 matching bases. The V and J ends lost 5 bases and 6 bases respectively, with 28 bases between them. Germline-derived CDR1 and CDR2 are MDHEN and SYDVKM. The CDR3 is 18 residues long. CDR3 in DNA: TGTGCCAGCAGTGACTCGGGGGCAGGGTTAGGTCAGACGGATGGCTACACCTTC. Residues: CASSDSGAGLGQTDGYTF.

The chain couples TRBV28 to TRBJ1-2; 7 bases agree with TRBD1. The V segment lost 7 bases and the J segment 6 bases; nucleotides outside the gene matches: 11. CDR1 is MDHEN and CDR2 is SYDVKM in the germline V gene. This CDR3 region has 14 residues. This CDR3 reads CASKLGRDSHGYTF. In DNA, the CDR3 is TGTGCCAGCAAACTGGGGCGGGACAGCCATGGCTACACCTTC.

The chain is built from TRBV2 and TRBJ2-1; 7 nucleotides agree with TRBD1. Germline CDR1 SNHLY, CDR2 FYNNEI. J gave up 5 bases and V 7 bases, and 11 bases lay outside the gene matches. CDR3 length: 15 amino acids. CDR3 nucleotide sequence: TGTGCCAGCATTAAACCGACAGGGCTTGACAATGAGCAGTTCTTC. It translates to CASIKPTGLDNEQFF.

Turning to this clone: The same CDR3 is also encoded by other DNA sequences in this sample. The genes are TRBV5-1 and TRBJ1-3; D uncertain. In germline, CDR1 is SGHRS, CDR2 YFSETQ. V was shortened by 0 bases and J by 0 bases, with 7 bases between the two germline ends. This CDR3 is built from 15 residues. CDR3 loop: CASSLDGYSGNTIYF. Here the CDR3 DNA reads TGCGCCAGCAGCTTGGACGGCTACTCTGGAAACACCATATATTTT.

CDR3 in DNA: TGTGCCATCCCTTCGAGGGGCACAGATACGCAGTATTTT. It yields the protein CAIPSRGTDTQYF. V and J are TRBV7-9 and TRBJ2-3; D perhaps matches TRBD2 (5 bases). Germline V gene lookup returns CDR1 SEHNR and CDR2 FQNEAQ (reference sequence). The CDR3 covers 13 residues. The V gene lost 10 bases and the J gene lost 1 base, with 12 bases spanning the gap.

The chain combines TRBV10-3 with TRBJ1-5; unclear D gene. The CDR3 spans 14 residues. Germline assignment: CDR1 ENHRY and CDR2 SYGVKD. Trimming left V 3 bases short and J 1 base short, with 7 bases between. CDR3 nucleotide sequence: TGTGCCATCAGTGAACAGATCAGCAATCAGCCCCAGCATTTT. Its protein is CAISEQISNQPQHF.

The chain employs TRBV29-1 and TRBJ2-3; D is unresolved. This CDR3 spans 10 amino acids. Between the trimmed V and J ends, which lost 6 bases and 4 bases, there was a span of 5 bases. CDR1 is SQVTM, CDR2 ANQGSEA, per germline. Here the CDR3 reads CSVTADTQYF. The DNA for the CDR3 is TGCAGCGTGACTGCAGATACGCAGTATTTT.

V usage is TRBV7-8 and J usage is TRBJ2-3; D is perhaps TRBD2 (6 bases). Germline CDR1 reads SGHVS; CDR2 reads FQNEAQ. Trimming pared 1 base from V and 3 bases from J, leaving 14 bases between. The CDR3 runs to 16 residues. The CDR3 sequence is CASSLVVGAGTDTQYF. The CDR3 DNA is TGTGCCAGCAGCTTAGTCGTCGGGGCGGGGACAGATACGCAGTATTTT.

The chain carries TRBV6-5 and TRBJ1-2; D is unclear. Germline V gene data show CDR1 as MNHEY and CDR2 as SVGAGI. The CDR3 contains 13 residues. Trimming stripped 0 bases from V and 4 bases from J, with 6 bases between. The CDR3 coding sequence is TGTGCCAGCAGTTACTCGGGTAGCTATGGCTACACCTTC. Protein sequence: CASSYSGSYGYTF.

The chain uses TRBV5-1 and TRBJ2-7, with D perhaps matching TRBD2 (6 bases). V lost 1 base and J 0 bases, leaving 14 bases between the germline ends. The CDR3 spans 16 residues. Germline loops: CDR1 SGHRS, CDR2 YFSETQ. CDR3 in amino acids: CASSLPSTRSSYEQYF. CDR3 nucleotide sequence: TGCGCCAGCAGCTTGCCCTCGACTAGGTCCTCCTACGAGCAGTACTTC.

The chain couples TRBV27 to TRBJ1-4, with unresolved D. The CDR3 sequence is 12 residues long. Germline assignment: CDR1 MNHEY and CDR2 SMNVEV (reference sequence). Trimming pared 7 bases from V and 3 bases from J, leaving 6 bases between. CDR3 sequence reads: CASKGPNEKLFF. For the CDR3, the DNA is TGTGCCAGCAAAGGGCCTAATGAAAAACTGTTTTTT.

This clone has only a few counts. The genes are TRBV28 and TRBJ2-7; the D gene is possibly TRBD2 (5 bases). In germline, CDR1 is MDHEN, CDR2 SYDVKM. V dropped 8 bases and J dropped 9 bases, with 20 bases sitting between them. CDR3 length equals 13 residues. This CDR3 is CASRSTTFGGQYF. As DNA, the CDR3 is TGTGCCAGCCGTTCGACTACCTTCGGTGGGCAGTACTTC.

This chain joins TRBV5-1 and TRBJ1-2; TRBD1 matches 8 bases. Trimming at V came to 1 base and at J to 5 bases, leaving 10 bases not matched to a gene. The CDR3 length is 16 residues. Germline V gene sequence: CDR1 SGHRS, CDR2 YFSETQ. As DNA, the CDR3 is TGCGCCAGCAGCTTGACAGGGGGTTCGACACCTTATGGCTACACCTTC. Translation: CASSLTGGSTPYGYTF.

The count of this clone is one. The V call is TRBV4-2, the J call TRBJ2-3, with D possibly TRBD2 on 6 matching bases. Germline V gives CDR1 LGHNA, CDR2 YNFKEQ. Trimming removed 5 bases at V and 0 bases at J, with 9 bases between. The CDR3 totals 14 residues. The DNA for the CDR3 is TGTGCCAGCAGCACCGGGACTAGCACAGATACGCAGTATTTT. The encoded protein is CASSTGTSTDTQYF.

The CDR3 sequence: CASRPGGGRSRDTDTQYF. Here the CDR3 DNA reads TGTGCCAGCAGACCCGGGGGCGGGAGGAGTCGGGACACAGATACGCAGTATTTT. V and J are TRBV7-2 and TRBJ2-3; 8 bases are shared with TRBD2. Trimming took 6 bases from V and 2 from J; bases not matched to a gene: 16. The CDR3 is 18 amino acids. Germline assignment: CDR1 SGHTA and CDR2 FQGNSA.

This clone was observed a single time. This sequence joins TRBV6-5 and TRBJ2-7, with TRBD2 identical over 8 bases. The CDR3 length is 16 residues. V gave up 3 bases and J gave up 0 bases; unmatched junction bases: 7. Germline-derived CDR1 and CDR2 are MNHEY and SVGAGI. The CDR3 here is CASSYSYGTSSYEQYF. CDR3 DNA: TGTGCCAGCAGTTATTCATATGGGACTAGCTCCTACGAGCAGTACTTC.

V and J are TRBV18 and TRBJ1-2; D perhaps matches TRBD1 (5 bases). V shed 3 bases and J shed 2 bases, with 10 bases lying between them. CDR1 is KGHSH, CDR2 LQKENI, per germline. The CDR3 totals 14 residues. This CDR3 is CASSPGRGNYGYTF. The CDR3 bases are TGTGCCAGCTCACCGGGTCGGGGGAACTATGGCTACACCTTC.

The chain couples TRBV19 to TRBJ1-5; D is possibly TRBD1 (6 bases). V was clipped by 6 bases and J by 0 bases, with 21 bases between them. Germline CDR1 and CDR2: LNHDA and SQIVND (reference sequence). The CDR3 length is 18 residues. Here the CDR3 reads CASSRSGALSLSNQPQHF. For the CDR3, the DNA is TGTGCCAGTAGCCGCTCGGGGGCCTTATCTCTTAGCAATCAGCCCCAGCATTTT.

This chain links TRBV11-1 with TRBJ2-3, with a tentative D call TRBD2 (6 bases). Germline CDR1 SGHAT, CDR2 FQDESV (reference sequence). The CDR3 totals 15 residues. V shed 3 bases and J shed 0 bases, with 10 bases lying between them. The CDR3 DNA is TGTGCCAGCAGCTTCGCCGGGACTAGCACAGATACGCAGTATTTT. Translated, it gives CASSFAGTSTDTQYF.